Listed below are T cell receptor beta chains from one sample, sequenced in a study of T cells in Graves' hyperthyroidism and ophthalmopathy. One entry per CDR3 protein results from TCRdb running MiXCR on the multiplex PCR reads. The repertoire holds around 190,000 distinct CDR3 sequences, about a sixth seen once, with roughly 55% in the top ten. Sequenced sample: blood. Receptors originate from a woman aged 45-59 years with Graves' hyperthyroidism. Both conserved end residues are part of each CDR3. Fields, in order: V gene, J gene, clone size, D gene, CDR3 protein, CDR3 DNA. The D gene is left open where the match is weak. Clone sizes are given selectively: once, few, many, or a class where the clone is expanded.

TRBV13,TRBJ1-1,many,.,CASSLGPGGNTEAFF,TGTGCCAGCAGCTTAGGCCCGGGCGGGAACACTGAAGCTTTCTTT
TRBV7-9,TRBJ1-2,few,TRBD1,CASSLERTGAINYGYTF,TGTGCCAGCAGCTTAGAAAGGACAGGGGCTATCAACTATGGCTACACCTTC
TRBV2,TRBJ2-1,many,TRBD2,CASRTGTSDYNEQFF,TGTGCCAGCAGGACCGGGACTAGCGACTACAATGAGCAGTTCTTC
TRBV28,TRBJ1-2,many,.,CASTTGSYGYTF,TGTGCCAGCACTACAGGTAGCTATGGCTACACCTTC
TRBV5-1,TRBJ1-5,few,.,CASSLAPDGDQPQHF,TGCGCCAGCAGCTTAGCACCGGATGGGGATCAGCCCCAGCATTTT
TRBV18,TRBJ2-1,many,.,CASSPVSASWDNNEQFF,TGTGCCAGCTCACCGGTCTCGGCTAGCTGGGATAACAATGAGCAGTTCTTC
TRBV7-9,TRBJ1-2,.,.,CASSTRGPNYGYTF,TGTGCCAGCAGCACCCGGGGCCCAAACTATGGCTACACCTTC
TRBV7-9,TRBJ2-5,many,.,CASSSEPLEVQETQYF,TGTGCCAGCAGCTCCGAACCTCTCGAGGTACAAGAGACCCAGTACTTC
TRBV6-2/TRBV6-3,TRBJ2-7,many,.,CASSYVGNGREQYF,TGTGCCAGCAGTTACGTCGGCAACGGTAGGGAGCAGTACTTC
TRBV12-3/TRBV12-4,TRBJ1-5,many,.,CASSFRLRNQPQHF,TGTGCCAGCAGTTTTAGGCTCCGGAATCAGCCCCAGCATTTT
TRBV24-1,TRBJ2-1,.,TRBD2,CATSEPGTSGRNEQFF,TGTGCCACCAGTGAACCCGGGACTAGCGGGAGGAATGAGCAGTTCTTC
TRBV30,TRBJ1-2,.,TRBD1,CAWTRTGLRYGYTF,TGTGCCTGGACTCGGACAGGGTTGCGCTATGGCTACACCTTC
TRBV9,TRBJ2-1,once,.,CASSVGSLLDGVEQFF,TGTGCCAGCAGCGTAGGATCTCTGTTGGACGGGGTTGAGCAGTTCTTC
TRBV28,TRBJ2-5,many,TRBD2,CASSLYEAGTETQYF,TGTGCCAGCAGTTTATATGAAGCGGGAACAGAGACCCAGTACTTC
TRBV3-1,TRBJ2-1,many,TRBD2,CASSRGTSGTRNEQFF,TGTGCCAGCAGCCGGGGGACTAGCGGGACTCGTAATGAGCAGTTCTTC
TRBV12-3/TRBV12-4,TRBJ2-7,many,TRBD2,CASSLALGRGGRDYEQYF,TGTGCCAGCAGTTTAGCGCTAGGGCGGGGGGGTCGGGACTACGAGCAGTACTTC
TRBV11-2,TRBJ2-1,many,TRBD2,CASSSSGGLADNEQFF,TGTGCCAGCAGCTCCAGCGGGGGACTAGCGGATAATGAGCAGTTCTTC
TRBV19,TRBJ2-2,.,.,CASSMSQGTGELFF,TGTGCCAGTAGTATGTCACAGGGCACCGGGGAGCTGTTTTTT
TRBV3-1,TRBJ2-1,many,TRBD2,CASSQATTSGRASNEQFF,TGTGCCAGCAGCCAAGCTACGACTAGCGGGAGGGCCAGCAATGAGCAGTTCTTC
TRBV28,TRBJ1-2,many,.,CASSRTENYGYTF,TGTGCCAGCAGCCGGACAGAAAACTATGGCTACACCTTC
TRBV29-1,TRBJ1-2,.,.,CSVDRDGYTF,TGCAGCGTTGACAGGGATGGCTACACCTTC
TRBV20-1,TRBJ2-3,many,TRBD2,CSATSPSGSVDTQYF,TGCAGTGCTACTTCCCCAAGCGGGAGTGTGGATACGCAGTATTTT